The 25 T cell receptor beta chains below all came from one sample that was sequenced in a study of beta chain features in type 1 diabetes. Study observations and caveats: All four CD4+ subsets of Type 1 diabetes patients contained TCRB CDR3s that were moderately but significantly shorter.

The antigens of these receptors remain unknown. The study reverse transcribed the entire isolated RNA, so it sequenced expressed TCRB transcripts. Method: immunoSEQ multiplex PCR; TCRdb's copy keeps in-frame clones and lacks some. Of over 100,000 clones listed, 16% are singletons. Sequencing was performed on central memory CD4+ T cells from blood. The source is a young man with type 1 diabetes.

This clone was counted ten times or more. The gene calls are TRBV5-6 and TRBJ1-6, with TRBD1 matching over 9 bases. V lost 2 bases to trimming and J lost 10 bases; unmatched junction nucleotides: 7. The CDR3 runs 15 residues. Germline-derived CDR1 and CDR2 are SGHDT and YYEEEE. CDR3 sequence: CASSFGTGTRSPLHF. For the CDR3, the DNA is TGTGCCAGCAGCTTCGGGACAGGGACTAGATCACCCCTCCACTTT. Filled out from reference TRBV5-6 and TRBJ1-6, the complete variable domain reads DAGVTQSPTHLIKTRGQQVTLRCSPKSGHDTVSWYQQALGQGPQFIFQYYEEEERQRGNFPDRFSGHQFPNYSSELNVNALLLGDSALYLCASSFGTGTRSPLHFGNGTRLTVT.

The chain couples TRBV11-3 to TRBJ1-1; maybe TRBD1 (5 bases). V lost 8 bases and J lost 3, with 10 bases in between. Looked up from germline, CDR1 is SGHNT and CDR2 is YENEEA. This CDR3 is built from 12 residues. CDR3 sequence reads: CASGARDTEAFF. CDR3 coding DNA: TGTGCCAGCGGGGCCAGGGACACTGAAGCTTTCTTT. Looking up the rest from reference TRBV11-3 and TRBJ1-1 gives the full variable domain: EAGVVQSPRYKIIEKKQPVAFWCNPISGHNTLYWYLQNLGQGPELLIRYENEEAVDDSQLPKDRFSAERLKGVDSTLKIQPAELGDSAVYLCASGARDTEAFFGQGTRLTVV.

A few counts support this clone. This sequence joins TRBV6-5 and TRBJ2-6; a weak D match, TRBD2 (5 bases). The CDR3 runs to 15 residues. Germline assignment: CDR1 MNHEY and CDR2 SVGAGI. V lost 0 bases to trimming and J lost 2 bases, with 5 bases between them. The CDR3 region has the DNA TGTGCCAGCAGTTACTCGAGGGCTGGGGCCAACGTCCTGACTTTC. This encodes CASSYSRAGANVLTF.

The chain has TRBV4-3 and TRBJ1-4; tentatively, D is TRBD1 (5 bases). V was pared by 3 bases and J by 0 bases, with 8 bases between. CDR3 size: 15 residues. Per the germline V gene, CDR1 is LGHNA and CDR2 is YSLEER. The CDR3 protein is CASSHKQATNEKLFF. CDR3 nucleotide sequence: TGCGCCAGCAGCCATAAACAGGCAACTAATGAAAAACTGTTTTTT.

Relative to its sample, this clone is medium-sized. V gene TRBV7-9 combines with J gene TRBJ2-3, with D possibly being TRBD2 (5 bases). This CDR3 spans 16 amino acids. Trimming left V 0 bases short and J 10 bases short, with 20 bases between. From germline, CDR1 is SEHNR and CDR2 FQNEAQ (reference sequence). The CDR3 here is CASSLALRERSIPQYF. The CDR3, as DNA: TGTGCCAGCAGCTTAGCGCTGAGGGAACGGAGTATCCCGCAGTATTTT.

The table lists this clone with a few counts. The J gene is TRBJ2-4, the V gene TRBV6-5; TRBD1 agrees at 9 bases. The length of the CDR3 is 15 residues. V was pared by 6 bases and J by 4 bases, with 7 bases of the junction left unmatched. Germline V lookup: CDR1 MNHEY, CDR2 SVGAGI. The CDR3 bases are TGTGCCAGCAGCCGTACAGGGGGCCCGAAAAACATTCAGTACTTC. Amino acid sequence: CASSRTGGPKNIQYF.

J is TRBJ1-5 and V is TRBV29-1; TRBD1 matches at 7 bases. Losses at the gene ends were 7 bases for V and 5 bases for J; bases not matched to a gene: 8. The CDR3 consists of 13 residues. Germline CDR1 SQVTM, CDR2 ANQGSEA. The CDR3 region is CSAATGNDQPQHF. CDR3 DNA: TGCAGCGCAGCGACAGGGAATGATCAGCCCCAGCATTTT.

V gene TRBV4-1 combines with J gene TRBJ2-4; 7 nucleotides match TRBD2. Trimming cost V 3 bases and J 3 bases; bases outside gene matches: 8. Germline assignment: CDR1 MGHRA and CDR2 YSYEKL. The CDR3 length is 16 residues. The CDR3 reads CASSHPGTTFKNIQYF. CDR3 DNA: TGCGCCAGCAGCCATCCGGGGACTACCTTCAAAAACATTCAGTACTTC.

This clone occurred a few times. The same CDR3 can be traced to other DNA sequences in this sample. The rearrangement uses TRBV29-1 and TRBJ1-4; D is ambiguous. Trimming took 4 bases from V and 5 from J, leaving 11 bases between them. Germline loops: CDR1 SQVTM, CDR2 ANQGSEA. The CDR3 covers 13 residues. This chain's CDR3 is CSVGGPSNEKLFF. The CDR3 nucleotides read TGCAGCGTTGGTGGGCCGTCGAATGAAAAACTGTTTTTT.

This clone was observed a few times. The J gene is TRBJ2-7, the V gene TRBV6-5; D is unresolved. V dropped 4 bases and J dropped 1 base, with 14 bases sitting between them. Germline CDR1 reads MNHEY; CDR2 reads SVGAGI. The length of the CDR3 is 15 residues. The chain's CDR3 is CASSSLDGRSYEQYF. CDR3 DNA: TGTGCCAGCAGTTCCCTTGACGGTCGATCCTACGAGCAGTACTTC.

J is TRBJ2-3 and V is TRBV4-3; a possible D gene is TRBD2 (5 bases). The V end lost 0 bases, the J end lost 2 bases, and 15 bases lay between the germline ends. Germline values: CDR1 LGHNA, CDR2 YSLEER. This CDR3 region has 17 residues. The chain's CDR3 is CASSQEVRGVPTDTQYF. CDR3 DNA: TGCGCCAGCAGCCAAGAAGTTCGGGGAGTCCCCACAGATACGCAGTATTTT.

In its sample, this clone was seen a few times. The V and J genes are TRBV5-4 and TRBJ1-2; D is undetermined. CDR1 and CDR2 (germline): SGHNT, YYREEE (reference sequence). V was shortened by 4 bases and J by 4 bases, with 8 bases between the two germline ends. This CDR3 is 12 amino acids long. In DNA form, the CDR3 reads TGTGCCAGCAGCCAGGCCGGCTATGGCTACACCTTC. It yields the protein CASSQAGYGYTF.

A few counts support this clone. J is TRBJ2-7 and V is TRBV5-1; 8 bases match TRBD1. Germline trimming cut 4 bases from V and 3 bases from J; bases unmatched to any gene: 6. CDR3 length: 14 residues. The germline V gene encodes CDR1 SGHRS and CDR2 YFSETQ. CDR3 amino acids: CASSRSGTGYEQYF. CDR3 DNA: TGCGCCAGCAGCCGATCCGGGACAGGCTACGAGCAGTACTTC.

The chain employs TRBV29-1 and TRBJ1-4; D is possibly TRBD1 (5 bases). This CDR3 is 12 amino acids long. Trimming removed 7 bases at V and 8 bases at J, with 14 bases between. CDR1 and CDR2 from the germline V gene are SQVTM and ANQGSEA. The CDR3 loop reads CSGTAGREKLFF. The CDR3 bases are TGCAGCGGGACGGCAGGGAGGGAAAAACTGTTTTTT.

The chain carries TRBV5-1 and TRBJ2-5, with no clear D. V lost 0 bases and J lost 4, with 10 bases in between. Germline-derived CDR1 and CDR2 are SGHRS and YFSETQ. CDR3 length: 14 amino acids. The CDR3 protein is CASSLDIMTETQYF. CDR3 DNA sequence: TGCGCCAGCAGCTTGGACATAATGACAGAGACCCAGTACTTC.

The chain is built from TRBV7-2 and TRBJ2-7, with TRBD1 as a possible D gene (5 bases). Trimming took 5 bases from V and 5 from J, leaving 22 bases between them. The CDR3 has 16 amino acids. Germline V gives CDR1 SGHTA, CDR2 FQGNSA. CDR3 amino acids: CASSPGPGTRSNEQYF. The DNA of the CDR3 is TGTGCCAGCAGCCCAGGGCCCGGAACCCGATCGAACGAGCAGTACTTC.

This clone was seen a handful of times. The V and J genes are TRBV10-3 and TRBJ2-5; 8 bases match TRBD2. Looked up from germline, CDR1 is ENHRY and CDR2 is SYGVKD. Trimming removed 2 bases from V and 5 bases from J; junction bases left unmatched: 7. The CDR3 consists of 15 residues. The CDR3 sequence is CAISEPGLGTETQYF. The CDR3 DNA follows: TGTGCCATCAGTGAGCCGGGACTAGGAACCGAGACCCAGTACTTC.

This clone was picked up a small number of times. The chain combines TRBV11-2 with TRBJ2-3; D may be TRBD1 (5 bases). The CDR3 covers 13 residues. V lost 1 base and J lost 6, with 8 bases in between. Germline V gene sequence: CDR1 SGHAT, CDR2 FQNNGV. The CDR3 region is CASSLAGSDTQYF. The CDR3 DNA follows: TGTGCCAGCAGCTTAGCAGGGTCGGATACGCAGTATTTT.

This clone was observed at least ten times. The V gene is TRBV6-5, the J gene TRBJ2-4; D not resolved. Looked up from germline, CDR1 is MNHEY and CDR2 is SVGAGI. Trimming left V 11 bases short and J 0 bases short, with 14 bases between. CDR3 size: 14 residues. The CDR3 nucleotides read TGTGCCGTATCCCCCACCCTAGCCAAAAACATTCAGTACTTC. This translates into CAVSPTLAKNIQYF.

This clone has a handful of counts. A far more abundant clone sits one base away, making this likely a read error. The V and J genes are TRBV7-7 and TRBJ2-2, with D possibly being TRBD1 (5 bases). Germline CDR1 SSHAT, CDR2 FNYEAQ (reference sequence). The CDR3 extends over 13 amino acids. Trimming removed 5 bases from V and 1 base from J, with 5 bases in between. DNA for the CDR3: TGTGCCAGCAGCCAGGGGAACACCGGGGAGCTGTTTTTT. This gives the protein CASSQGNTGELFF.

In its sample, this clone was seen a few times. This chain joins TRBV14 and TRBJ2-1; no definite D call. CDR3 size: 13 residues. Trimming left V 3 bases short and J 9 bases short, with 12 bases between. CDR1 is SGHDN and CDR2 is FVKESK in the germline V gene. The CDR3 nucleotides read TGTGCCAGCAGCCAGCGCTTGGATTCTGAGCAGTTCTTC. Translation gives CASSQRLDSEQFF.

The chain carries TRBV7-9 and TRBJ2-3; D may be TRBD2 (6 bases). There are 12 residues in the CDR3. V lost 8 bases and J lost 6, with 12 bases in between. Germline V CDR1 and CDR2: SEHNR, FQNEAQ (reference sequence). CDR3 coding DNA: TGTGCCAGCTCCATTGGGGGGGATACGCAGTATTTT. Its protein is CASSIGGDTQYF. Supplemented by reference TRBV7-9 and TRBJ2-3, the full variable domain reads DTGVSQNPRHKITKRGQNVTFRCDPISEHNRLYWYRQTLGQGPEFLTYFQNEAQLEKSRLLSDRFSAERPKGSFSTLEIQRTEQGDSAMYLCASSIGGDTQYFGPGTRLTVL.

This clone was picked up many times. The V and J genes are TRBV7-2 and TRBJ1-2, with D perhaps TRBD1 (5 bases). The CDR3 runs to 14 residues. The germline V gene encodes CDR1 SGHTA and CDR2 FQGNSA. Trimming stripped 1 base from V and 3 bases from J, with 9 bases between. CDR3 sequence (DNA): TGTGCCAGCAGCTTAGTCCGGACACACTATGGCTACACCTTC. It codes for CASSLVRTHYGYTF.

In this sample, this clone turned up many times. The chain employs TRBV4-3 and TRBJ2-1, with 12 bases identical to TRBD1. CDR1 and CDR2 from the germline V gene are LGHNA and YSLEER. V lost 5 bases, J lost 8 bases, and 13 bases stayed unmatched. This CDR3 spans 17 amino acids. CDR3: CASSSYTGTGGFYEQFF. In nucleotides, the CDR3 is TGCGCCAGCAGCTCATACACCGGGACAGGGGGCTTTTATGAGCAGTTCTTC.

As for this clone: Distinct nucleotide sequences in the sample also encode this CDR3. The genes are TRBV7-9 and TRBJ2-3; D is ambiguous. The CDR3 contains 14 residues. Looked up from germline, CDR1 is SEHNR and CDR2 is FQNEAQ (reference sequence). V dropped 1 base and J dropped 0 bases, with 5 bases sitting between them. The CDR3 nucleotides read TGTGCCAGCAGCTTAGTAGGTAGCACAGATACGCAGTATTTT. Its protein product is CASSLVGSTDTQYF.